This is a list of T cell receptor beta chains from one sample in a study of blood T cell repertoires in COVID-19. Here immunoSEQ multiplex PCR was the method, and the copy in TCRdb shows in-frame clones only, minus some. The data show 99,000 or so clones, under 90% seen once. The sequenced sample was peripheral blood. All receptors come from a man older than 75 with acute or convalescent COVID-19. Each CDR3 is given with its conserved first and last residue. A D gene is named only where the DNA matches it firmly. Part of the rows lack a size; the others show once, few, many or a class for expanded clones.

abundance,v_gene,d_gene,j_gene,CDR3nt,CDR3aa
.,TRBV29-1,TRBD2,TRBJ2-1,TGCAGCGTTGAAGGGGGGACTAGCGGATACAATGAGCAGTTCTTC,CSVEGGTSGYNEQFF
.,TRBV27,TRBD1,TRBJ1-4,TGTGCCAGCAGGCGGACAGGGCAGGGGGAAAAACTGTTTTTT,CASRRTGQGEKLFF
.,TRBV29-1,.,TRBJ2-2,TGCAGCGTTGAGATGGGGCCCGGGGAGCTGTTTTTT,CSVEMGPGELFF
few,TRBV7-6,.,TRBJ2-1,TGTGCCAGCAGCCCAAAGGAGGTGTCCTACAATGAGCAGTTCTTC,CASSPKEVSYNEQFF
.,TRBV5-6,TRBD2,TRBJ2-5,TGTGCCAGCAGCTCAATTTTTTTAGCGGGAGATCGGGAGACCCAGTACTTC,CASSSIFLAGDRETQYF
.,TRBV12-3/TRBV12-4,.,TRBJ1-1,TGTGCCAGCAGAGACAGCCACACTGAAGCTTTCTTT,CASRDSHTEAFF
.,TRBV18,.,TRBJ2-7,TGTGCCAGCTCACCTGACAGAACCTACGAGCAGTACTTC,CASSPDRTYEQYF
.,TRBV18,.,TRBJ1-1,TGTGCCAGCTCAAGGGAGATTATGAACACTGAAGCTTTCTTT,CASSREIMNTEAFF
.,TRBV27,TRBD2,TRBJ2-3,TGTGCCAGCAGTTTCAGCGGGATAGGAACAGATACGCAGTATTTT,CASSFSGIGTDTQYF
.,TRBV6-1,TRBD1,TRBJ2-5,TGTGCCAGCAGTGATCCGGACAGGGAAGAGACCCAGTACTTC,CASSDPDREETQYF
.,TRBV5-4,.,TRBJ1-4,TGTGCCAGCAGCTTTAATGGGCCCCGGGAAAAACTGTTTTTT,CASSFNGPREKLFF
.,TRBV6-5,TRBD1,TRBJ1-4,TGTGCCAGCAGTTCAGGGGGTAGGGGGTCTAATGAAAAACTGTTTTTT,CASSSGGRGSNEKLFF
.,TRBV5-1,TRBD1,TRBJ1-5,TGCGCCAGCAGCTTGGAGGGGGCGCGACAGCCCCAGCATTTT,CASSLEGARQPQHF
.,TRBV7-6,.,TRBJ1-2,TGTGCCAGCAGCTTAGTCCCAGGGGAAGACTATGGCTACACCTTC,CASSLVPGEDYGYTF
.,TRBV30,.,TRBJ2-3,TGTGCCTGGATAACCGGGACAAGCACAGATACGCAGTATTTT,CAWITGTSTDTQYF
.,TRBV19,TRBD2,TRBJ2-1,TGTGCCAGTACCGGGACTAGCATCTACAATGAGCAGTTCTTC,CASTGTSIYNEQFF
.,TRBV6-5,.,TRBJ1-6,TGTGCCAGCAGTCGAGACCCCAGGGTTAATTCACCCCTCCACTTT,CASSRDPRVNSPLHF
.,TRBV7-3,.,TRBJ2-3,TGTGCCAGCAGCTTAACCAGGGGCACAGATACGCAGTATTTT,CASSLTRGTDTQYF
.,TRBV11-2,TRBD1,TRBJ2-7,TGTGCCAGCAGTCTAGGACAGGTGTCTGAGCAGTACTTC,CASSLGQVSEQYF
.,TRBV10-3,TRBD1,TRBJ1-2,TGTGCCATCAGTGACCCCCGGGCAGGGGGCAGCGGCTACACCTTC,CAISDPRAGGSGYTF
few,TRBV30,.,TRBJ1-5,TGTGCCTGGAGTAGAGGGTTTGCTCAGCCCCAGCATTTT,CAWSRGFAQPQHF
.,TRBV5-6,TRBD2,TRBJ2-7,TGTGCCAGCAGCTCCTATAGCGGGAGTGGCATCCGCGAGCAGTACTTC,CASSSYSGSGIREQYF
.,TRBV5-8,.,TRBJ1-2,TGTGCCAGCAGCTTGGATAGGGGGGGCCGCTATGGCTACACCTTC,CASSLDRGGRYGYTF
.,TRBV20-1,.,TRBJ1-2,TGCAGTGCGGTCCTAGCAGCTGGCTACACCTTC,CSAVLAAGYTF
few,TRBV6-1,.,TRBJ1-4,TGTGCCAGCAGTGAGGGCGGGGTTGGTGAAAAACTGTTTTTT,CASSEGGVGEKLFF
once,TRBV7-3,.,TRBJ1-2,TGTGCCAGCAGCCCCATGGAGGGCCCTTATGGCTACACCTTC,CASSPMEGPYGYTF
few,TRBV5-1,TRBD2,TRBJ2-5,TGCGCCAGCAGCCCGACTAGCGGGAGAGTGAGAGAGACCCAGTACTTC,CASSPTSGRVRETQYF
.,TRBV5-1,TRBD1,TRBJ2-1,TGCGCCAGCAGCCCGGACAGGGTCAGCTACAATGAGCAGTTCTTC,CASSPDRVSYNEQFF
.,TRBV20-1,TRBD2,TRBJ2-1,TGCAGTGCCAGTCGCTCACTAGCGGGAGTTGGGGAGCAGTTCTTC,CSASRSLAGVGEQFF
.,TRBV4-3,.,TRBJ1-4,TGCGCCAGCAGCCAGGCAATCACTGGGGGGGCGGGAAGAGAAAAACTGTTTTTT,CASSQAITGGAGREKLFF
.,TRBV24-1,.,TRBJ2-1,TGTGCCACCAGTGAGCCAGGGGTCCCCTCCTACAATGAGCAGTTCTTC,CATSEPGVPSYNEQFF
.,TRBV25-1,TRBD1,TRBJ1-4,TGTGCCAGCAGTACCACAGGGGCAACTAATGAAAAACTGTTTTTT,CASSTTGATNEKLFF
.,TRBV6-1,.,TRBJ1-4,TGTGCCAGCAGTGATATGTATGAAAAACTGTTTTTT,CASSDMYEKLFF
.,TRBV4-2,TRBD1,TRBJ2-7,TGTGCCAGCAGCCAGAGACAGGGGGACGAGCAGTACTTC,CASSQRQGDEQYF
.,TRBV20-1,.,TRBJ2-1,TGCAGTGCTAGTGAGGGACTCCGGCGGGATGAGCAGTTCTTC,CSASEGLRRDEQFF
few,TRBV30,.,TRBJ1-5,TGTGCCTGGAGTGTTAGAAGCAATCAGCCCCAGCATTTT,CAWSVRSNQPQHF
few,TRBV11-2,.,TRBJ1-2,TGTGCCAGCAGCTGGCAGGCGGGCGGCTACACCTTC,CASSWQAGGYTF
.,TRBV5-1,TRBD1,TRBJ2-2,TGCGCCAGCAGCCAAGGACAGGGAGCGAACACCGGGGAGCTGTTTTTT,CASSQGQGANTGELFF
.,TRBV11-2,.,TRBJ1-1,TGTGCCAGCAGCTTAGAGATCGGGAGGAACACTGAAGCTTTCTTT,CASSLEIGRNTEAFF
.,TRBV4-2,TRBD1,TRBJ2-7,TGTGCCAGCAGCCAAGAACAGGGGGGCTACGAGCAGTACTTC,CASSQEQGGYEQYF
.,TRBV30,.,TRBJ2-3,TGTGCCTGGAGTCAAGACACCACAGATACGCAGTATTTT,CAWSQDTTDTQYF
once,TRBV18,TRBD1,TRBJ2-2,TGTGCCAGCTCCCCAACCCAGGACAGGGTTGAGGCCGGGGAGCTGTTTTTT,CASSPTQDRVEAGELFF
.,TRBV14,TRBD1,TRBJ1-4,TGTGCCAGCAGCCAAATGATGGGACAGGGGAATGAAAAACTGTTTTTT,CASSQMMGQGNEKLFF
once,TRBV7-2,TRBD1,TRBJ1-5,TGTGCCAGCAGCCCCCCGCCACAGGGGGTGAATCAGCCCCAGCATTTT,CASSPPPQGVNQPQHF
.,TRBV6-2/TRBV6-3,.,TRBJ2-7,TGTGCCAGCAGTAAATCCGGGCGAGAGGGCCTAGGACGCTACGAGCAGTACTTC,CASSKSGREGLGRYEQYF
.,TRBV6-5,.,TRBJ2-3,TGTGCCAGCAGTTACTCCAGGGGTGATACGCAGTATTTT,CASSYSRGDTQYF